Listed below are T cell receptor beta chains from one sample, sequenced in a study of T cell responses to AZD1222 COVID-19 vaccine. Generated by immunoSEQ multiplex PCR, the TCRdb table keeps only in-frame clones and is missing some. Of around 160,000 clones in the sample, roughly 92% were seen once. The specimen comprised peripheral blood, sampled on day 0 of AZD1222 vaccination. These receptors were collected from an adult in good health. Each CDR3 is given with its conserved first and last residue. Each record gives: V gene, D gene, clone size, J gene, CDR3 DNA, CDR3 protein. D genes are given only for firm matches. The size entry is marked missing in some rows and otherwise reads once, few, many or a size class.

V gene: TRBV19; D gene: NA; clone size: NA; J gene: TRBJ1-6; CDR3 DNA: TGTGCCAGTAGCAACGGGAACAGGGCCTATAATTCACCCCTCCACTTT; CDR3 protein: CASSNGNRAYNSPLHF
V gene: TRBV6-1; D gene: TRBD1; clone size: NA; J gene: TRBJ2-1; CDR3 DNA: TGTGCCAGCAGTGAAATGGCAGGGGGCTACAATGAGCAGTTCTTC; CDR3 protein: CASSEMAGGYNEQFF
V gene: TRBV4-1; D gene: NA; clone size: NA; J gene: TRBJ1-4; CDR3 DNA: TGCGCCAGCAGCCAAGATCCTATAAAGCAGATTAATGAAAAACTGTTTTTT; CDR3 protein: CASSQDPIKQINEKLFF
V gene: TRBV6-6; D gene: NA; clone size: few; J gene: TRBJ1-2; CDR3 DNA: TGTGCCAGCCGGGGAGCAGGTAAAGGTCGAGACTATGGCTACACCTTC; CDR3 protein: CASRGAGKGRDYGYTF
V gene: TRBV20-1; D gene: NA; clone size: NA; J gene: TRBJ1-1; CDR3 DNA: TGCAGCGGGAGGGTGAACACTGAAGCTTTCTTT; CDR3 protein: CSGRVNTEAFF
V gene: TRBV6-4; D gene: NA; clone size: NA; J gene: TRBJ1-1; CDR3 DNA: TGTGCCAGCAAGGACAGACTCACGGACACTGAAGCTTTCTTT; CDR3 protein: CASKDRLTDTEAFF
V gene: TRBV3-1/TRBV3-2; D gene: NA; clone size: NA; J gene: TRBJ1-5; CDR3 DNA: TGTGCCAGCAGCCAAGATGGGTATCAGCCCCAGCATTTT; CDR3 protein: CASSQDGYQPQHF
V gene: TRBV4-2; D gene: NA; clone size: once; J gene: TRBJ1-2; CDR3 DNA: TGTGCCAGCAGCCAAGACCGGGGGACGACCTATGGCTACACCTTC; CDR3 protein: CASSQDRGTTYGYTF
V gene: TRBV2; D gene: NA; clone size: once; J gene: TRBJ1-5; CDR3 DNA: TGTGCCAGCAGTGAAGCGGCGGACACCCTCTATAGCAATCAGCCCCAGCATTTT; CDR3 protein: CASSEAADTLYSNQPQHF
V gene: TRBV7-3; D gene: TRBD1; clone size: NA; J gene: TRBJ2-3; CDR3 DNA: TGTGCCAGCAGCGATGCCATAACAGGGGGAGATACGCAGTATTTT; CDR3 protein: CASSDAITGGDTQYF
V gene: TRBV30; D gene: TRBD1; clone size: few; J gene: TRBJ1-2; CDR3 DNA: TGTGCCTGGAGACTCGAGACAGGGGGCGCCAAGGGCTACACCTTC; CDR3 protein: CAWRLETGGAKGYTF
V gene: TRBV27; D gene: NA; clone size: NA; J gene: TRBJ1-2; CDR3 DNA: TGTGCCAGCAGTTCGTATCCCGACAGGCTCTATGGCTACACCTTC; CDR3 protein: CASSSYPDRLYGYTF
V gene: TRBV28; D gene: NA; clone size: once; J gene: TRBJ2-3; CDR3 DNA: TGTGCCAGCAGTTTGGGGCAGGGGACCACAGATACGCAGTATTTT; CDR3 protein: CASSLGQGTTDTQYF
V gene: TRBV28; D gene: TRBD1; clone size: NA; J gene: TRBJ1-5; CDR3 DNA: TGTGCCAGCAGTTCACGCCCGACAGGGTACCAGCCCCAGCATTTT; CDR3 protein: CASSSRPTGYQPQHF
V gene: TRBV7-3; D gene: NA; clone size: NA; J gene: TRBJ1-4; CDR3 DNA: TGTGCCAGCAGCCCACCCAGGGTGAGAGAAAAACTGTTTTTT; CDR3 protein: CASSPPRVREKLFF
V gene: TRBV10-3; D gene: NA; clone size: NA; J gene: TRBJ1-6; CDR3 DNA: TGTGCCATCAGTGACCCAGGATCACCCCTCCACTTT; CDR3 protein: CAISDPGSPLHF
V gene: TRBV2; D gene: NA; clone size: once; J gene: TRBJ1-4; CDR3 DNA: TGTGCCAGCAGTGATGACGGGGCGAGTAATGAAAAACTGTTTTTT; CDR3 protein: CASSDDGASNEKLFF